The 21 T cell receptor beta chains reported below all come from one sample, sequenced in a study of Graves' ophthalmopathy and Graves' hyperthyroidism. TCR beta CDR3 amplification used RNA transcripts. First-round RT-PCR with HTBI primers preceded a second-round multiplex PCR. TCRdb re-called the multiplex PCR reads with MiXCR, one entry per CDR3 protein. The data contain roughly 500,000 distinct CDR3 sequences, approximately 15% of them singletons. Source material: blood. Receptors were obtained from a young woman with Graves' ophthalmopathy.

This clonotype was detected ten times or more. This sequence joins TRBV11-2 and TRBJ1-1, with 9 bases identical to TRBD1. J was trimmed by 5 bases and V by 4 bases; bases with no gene match: 5. The germline gives CDR1 SGHAT, CDR2 FQNNGV. This CDR3 is built from 14 residues. The CDR3 here is CASSYDRGYTEAFF. The CDR3 DNA is TGTGCCAGCAGCTATGACAGGGGGTATACTGAAGCTTTCTTT.

V and J are TRBV14 and TRBJ1-2; weak D call: TRBD1 (6 bases). CDR1 is SGHDN and CDR2 is FVKESK in the germline V gene. Between the trimmed V and J ends, which lost 3 bases and 4 bases, there was a span of 12 bases. The CDR3 has 14 amino acids. CDR3: CASSQIQGFYGYTF. The CDR3 DNA reads TGTGCCAGCAGCCAGATACAGGGCTTCTATGGCTACACCTTC.

This clonotype was picked up many times. The CDR3 spells CASSLTGGNTEAFF. In nucleotides, the CDR3 is TGTGCCAGCAGTTTAACCGGAGGGAACACTGAAGCTTTCTTT. The gene calls are TRBV12-3 or TRBV12-4 and TRBJ1-1; D is ambiguous. The length of the CDR3 is 14 residues. V lost 2 bases, J lost 1 base, and 8 bases lay in between.

This chain uses TRBV2 with TRBJ1-5; D remains unclear. The CDR3 covers 15 residues. V was clipped by 4 bases and J by 5 bases, with 15 bases between them. CDR1 is SNHLY, CDR2 FYNNEI, per germline. CDR3 protein: CASSGEPIGYQPQHF. The CDR3 bases are TGTGCCAGCAGTGGAGAGCCTATAGGGTATCAGCCCCAGCATTTT.

The gene calls are TRBV5-6 and TRBJ2-7; perhaps D is TRBD1 or TRBD2 (5 bases each). Looked up from germline, CDR1 is SGHDT and CDR2 is YYEEEE. The CDR3 extends over 15 amino acids. Trimming cost V 3 bases and J 2 bases, with 15 bases left between them. The CDR3 here is CASSSRREQPYEQYF. DNA of the CDR3: TGTGCCAGCAGCTCACGCAGGGAGCAGCCCTACGAGCAGTACTTC. The whole variable domain, remainder taken from reference TRBV5-6 and TRBJ2-7, is DAGVTQSPTHLIKTRGQQVTLRCSPKSGHDTVSWYQQALGQGPQFIFQYYEEEERQRGNFPDRFSGHQFPNYSSELNVNALLLGDSALYLCASSSRREQPYEQYFGPGTRLTVT.

This clonotype was observed at least ten times. The chain links TRBV7-2 to TRBJ1-1; D gene uncertain. The CDR3 length is 12 residues. Deletions cut 6 bases from V and 8 bases from J, with 13 bases between. Per germline, CDR1 SGHTA and CDR2 FQGNSA. CDR3: CASRFAAREAFF. The CDR3 DNA is TGTGCCAGCAGGTTCGCGGCTCGGGAAGCTTTCTTT.

This clonotype is a singleton in its sample. One junction end does not reproduce the germline sequence, and a read error may be involved. The chain uses TRBV4-1 and TRBJ2-7; 7 bases agree with TRBD2. The CDR3 consists of 17 residues. Germline CDR1 reads MGHRA; CDR2 reads YSYEKL. The CDR3 region is CSSSPRILAVLSYEQYF. CDR3 sequence (DNA): TGCTCCAGCAGCCCAAGAATTCTAGCGGTTTTATCCTACGAGCAGTACTTC.

The sample holds many counts of this clonotype. The chain recombines TRBV18 with TRBJ1-2, with D tentatively TRBD1 (5 bases). Looked up from germline, CDR1 is KGHSH and CDR2 is LQKENI. The CDR3 has 13 residues. V was cut by 3 bases and J by 8 bases, with 13 bases left in between. The CDR3 sequence is CASSPRGNWGYTF. The CDR3 coding sequence is TGTGCCAGCTCACCTAGGGGAAATTGGGGCTACACCTTC.

This clonotype has ten or more counts. The chain recombines TRBV7-9 with TRBJ1-1; tentative D call: TRBD1 (5 bases). Germline values: CDR1 SEHNR, CDR2 FQNEAQ (reference sequence). There are 12 residues in the CDR3. Trimming shortened V by 10 bases and J by 4 bases, and 13 bases separated the two germline ends. The CDR3 nucleotides read TGTGCCACCCCGGGGGTGGGCACTGAAGCTTTCTTT. Translating it yields CATPGVGTEAFF.

This clonotype showed up many times. The chain joins TRBV10-3 to TRBJ1-1, with TRBD1 matching 11 bases. V shed 6 bases, J shed 1 base, and the junction held 4 bases outside the gene matches. CDR3 size: 15 residues. CDR1 is ENHRY, CDR2 SYGVKD, per germline. CDR3 DNA: TGTGCCATCAGGGACAGGGGGCTGGGGAACACTGAAGCTTTCTTT. Protein sequence: CAIRDRGLGNTEAFF.

In its sample, this clonotype was seen many times. The chain employs TRBV5-1 and TRBJ1-1; no firm D call. Germline CDR1 is SGHRS and CDR2 is YFSETQ. V was shortened by 1 base and J by 5 bases, with 15 bases between the two germline ends. This CDR3 has 15 residues. CDR3 sequence (DNA): TGCGCCAGCAGCTTGTCGCAGGCGGCGGGGACTGAAGCTTTCTTT. Translating gives CASSLSQAAGTEAFF.

The rearrangement links TRBV7-9 to TRBJ2-7; TRBD2 is a possible D gene (5 bases). In germline, CDR1 is SEHNR, CDR2 FQNEAQ (reference sequence). The CDR3 length is 14 residues. V shed 5 bases and J shed 3 bases, with 14 bases lying between them. The CDR3 here is CASSGLGNNYEQYF. The CDR3 DNA is TGTGCCAGCAGCGGGCTCGGGAACAACTACGAGCAGTACTTC.

The chain is built from TRBV6-5 and TRBJ1-5, with TRBD1 as a possible D gene (5 bases). The CDR3 runs to 17 residues. Germline CDR1 reads MNHEY; CDR2 reads SVGAGI. V lost 2 bases and J lost 0, with 14 bases in between. CDR3 amino acids: CASSYPSGGNSNQPQHF. The CDR3 region has the DNA TGTGCCAGCAGTTACCCCTCTGGGGGGAATAGCAATCAGCCCCAGCATTTT.

This clonotype was recorded many times. The chain is built from TRBV6-1 and TRBJ1-5, with D unclear. CDR1 and CDR2 from the germline V gene are MNHNS and SASEGT. The CDR3 runs to 13 residues. V shed 8 bases and J shed 2 bases, with 10 bases lying between them. The CDR3 DNA is TGTGCCAGCGGGTTCCACGGCAATCAGCCCCAGCATTTT. This encodes CASGFHGNQPQHF.

J is TRBJ2-5 and V is TRBV27; TRBD1 might be the D (6 bases). V was pared by 8 bases and J by 5 bases, with 21 bases between. The V gene's germline CDR1 is MNHEY and CDR2 SMNVEV (reference sequence). CDR3 length: 15 residues. CDR3 nucleotides: TGTGCCAGCCAAAGGACAGTGAGAGTCTGGGAGACCCAGTACTTC. Protein: CASQRTVRVWETQYF.

This clonotype was counted between two and nine times. J is TRBJ2-2 and V is TRBV30; D is uncertain. Germline V gives CDR1 GTSNPN, CDR2 SVGIG (reference sequence). Trimming removed 3 bases from V and 0 bases from J, with 14 bases in between. The CDR3 is 16 residues long. Written as DNA, the CDR3 is TGTGCCTGGAGAATGAACAGTAGGCCGAACACCGGGGAGCTGTTTTTT. Protein product: CAWRMNSRPNTGELFF.

This clonotype was picked up many times. The chain is built from TRBV11-1 and TRBJ2-5, with 8 bases lining up with TRBD2. The J segment lost 2 bases and the V segment lost 5 bases, leaving 16 bases of the junction unmatched. Germline V lookup: CDR1 SGHAT, CDR2 FQDESV (reference sequence). The CDR3 has 18 residues. Written as DNA, the CDR3 is TGTGCCAGCAGCCTAGAAGCGGGAGCGGTGGGTCTGCAAGAGACCCAGTACTTC. Its translation is CASSLEAGAVGLQETQYF. Complete variable domain (other parts from reference TRBV11-1 and TRBJ2-5): EAEVAQSPRYKITEKSQAVAFWCDPISGHATLYWYRQILGQGPELLVQFQDESVVDDSQLPKDRFSAERLKGVDSTLKIQPAELGDSAMYLCASSLEAGAVGLQETQYFGPGTRLLVL.

This clonotype was seen at least ten times. The rearrangement links TRBV2 to TRBJ1-2; 12 nucleotides line up with TRBD1. CDR3 length: 17 residues. CDR1 and CDR2 from the germline V gene are SNHLY and FYNNEI. With V trimmed by 8 bases and J by 0 bases, 10 bases remained unmatched. Here the CDR3 DNA reads TGTGCCAGCGGGGGACAGGGGGCGCCCCCATCTAACTATGGCTACACCTTC. This encodes CASGGQGAPPSNYGYTF.

Only a few counts were recorded for this clonotype. V and J are TRBV7-6 and TRBJ2-2; no firm D call. The V end lost 3 bases, the J end lost 3 bases, and 14 bases lay between the germline ends. Germline CDR1 is SGHVS and CDR2 is FNYEAQ. The CDR3 runs 16 residues. For the CDR3, the DNA is TGTGCCAGCAGCTTTTGGGCGCGTCCCGACACCGGGGAGCTGTTTTTT. Protein product: CASSFWARPDTGELFF.

This clonotype showed up just a few times. The V and J genes are TRBV27 and TRBJ1-1, with 9 positions matching TRBD1. Germline V gene lookup returns CDR1 MNHEY and CDR2 SMNVEV (reference sequence). Trimming cost V 4 bases and J 3 bases; bases outside gene matches: 3. The CDR3 contains 14 residues. CDR3 residues: CASSWTGADTEAFF. CDR3 DNA: TGTGCCAGCAGTTGGACAGGGGCTGACACTGAAGCTTTCTTT.

This clonotype showed up many times. The CDR3 reads CASSDGTSGGSWGETQYF. CDR3 nucleotides: TGTGCCAGCAGTGACGGGACTAGCGGGGGAAGTTGGGGAGAGACCCAGTACTTC. This rearrangement joins TRBV25-1 to TRBJ2-5; 14 bases are shared with TRBD2. In germline, CDR1 is MGHDK, CDR2 SYGVNS. The CDR3 totals 18 residues. V gave up 3 bases and J gave up 4 bases; unmatched junction bases: 10.